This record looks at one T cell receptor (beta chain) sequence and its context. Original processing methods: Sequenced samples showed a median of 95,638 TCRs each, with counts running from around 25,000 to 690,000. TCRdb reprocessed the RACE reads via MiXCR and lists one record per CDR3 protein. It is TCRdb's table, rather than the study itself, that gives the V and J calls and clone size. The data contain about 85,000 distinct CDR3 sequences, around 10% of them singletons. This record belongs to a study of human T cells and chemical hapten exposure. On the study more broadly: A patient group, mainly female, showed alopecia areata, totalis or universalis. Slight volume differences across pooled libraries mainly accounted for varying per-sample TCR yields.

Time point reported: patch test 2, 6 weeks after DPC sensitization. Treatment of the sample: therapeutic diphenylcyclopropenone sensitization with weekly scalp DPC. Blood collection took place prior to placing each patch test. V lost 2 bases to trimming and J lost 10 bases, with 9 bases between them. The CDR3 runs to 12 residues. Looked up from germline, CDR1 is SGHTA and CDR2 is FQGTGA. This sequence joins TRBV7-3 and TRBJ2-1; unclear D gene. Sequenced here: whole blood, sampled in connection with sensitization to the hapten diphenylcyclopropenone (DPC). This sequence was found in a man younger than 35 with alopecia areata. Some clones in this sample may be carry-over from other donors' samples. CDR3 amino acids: CASSLRGMEQFF. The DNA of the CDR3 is TGTGCCAGCAGCTTACGAGGCATGGAGCAGTTCTTC.